These T cell receptor beta chains were read from a single sample in a study of T cell responses to AZD1222 COVID-19 vaccine. Some clones are missing from TCRdb's copy, which holds only in-frame ones; the method was immunoSEQ multiplex PCR. The table shows 200,000 to 250,000 clones, with 94% occurring only once. The specimen comprised peripheral blood, sampled 28 days after the second dose of the MenACWY control vaccine. The receptors stem from an adult who received the MenACWY meningococcal vaccine as a control. CDR3s leave out the opening cysteine and the closing phenylalanine or tryptophan.

V	J	CDR3
TRBV5-1	TRBJ1-2	ASSSGQGSVDDGYT
TRBV5-6	TRBJ2-2	ASSFGTGPGELF
TRBV7-9	TRBJ2-2	ASSLADPGELF
TRBV4-2	TRBJ2-7	ASSQGETVGLDYDEQY
TRBV7-2	TRBJ2-1	ASSLATSPNYNEQF
TRBV3-1/TRBV3-2	TRBJ2-3	ASRLRGTGLDTQY
TRBV27	TRBJ1-6	ASSFVPPNSPLH
TRBV7-9	TRBJ1-4	ASSGRTGGNEKLF
TRBV12-5	TRBJ2-1	ASGLGTGNEQF
TRBV11-3	TRBJ2-3	ASSSGSTQY
TRBV30	TRBJ2-7	AWSDLAAIAYEQY
TRBV7-9	TRBJ1-2	ASSLADGYGYT
TRBV7-8	TRBJ1-5	ASRETGGNSNQPQH
TRBV28	TRBJ2-2	ASRAGVNTGELF
TRBV7-9	TRBJ1-4	ASSSLPGQGGEKLF
TRBV4-1	TRBJ2-3	ASSQGRGGDADTQY
TRBV3-1/TRBV3-2	TRBJ2-3	ASTSGSTDTQY
TRBV4-3	TRBJ2-2	ASSQDGTPGTGELF
TRBV7-8	TRBJ1-1	ASSHMGVGASTEAF
TRBV30	TRBJ1-4	AWSRGNEKLF
TRBV7-8	TRBJ1-1	ASSLGFAEAF
TRBV5-1	TRBJ2-3	ASSFWGQGASSGSTDTQY
TRBV28	TRBJ1-2	ASSSTGPYGYT
TRBV7-9	TRBJ2-2	ASSPRALSSGSNTGELF
TRBV18	TRBJ2-2	ASSPRGQGRTGTGELF
TRBV6-5	TRBJ1-2	ASSLGTGSGGYT
TRBV23-1	TRBJ1-5	ASPQPGTGTPHQPQH
TRBV7-6	TRBJ2-7	ASTPGPAGTYEQY
TRBV6-5	TRBJ2-3	ASSFDTVLDTQY
TRBV13	TRBJ2-7	ASSSETSGLNYEQY
TRBV30	TRBJ1-6	AWTFGAESPLH
TRBV4-1	TRBJ1-2	ASSLTGPEVGYT
TRBV5-4	TRBJ2-3	ASSLGNRGSTDTQY
TRBV7-8	TRBJ1-3	ASSLFGVSGNTIY
TRBV2	TRBJ2-7	AIRGLAIDEQY
TRBV28	TRBJ1-2	AIPVRGRGGYT
TRBV12-3/TRBV12-4	TRBJ2-3	ASSLSADTQY
TRBV7-8	TRBJ1-4	ASSLTGQGGKLF
TRBV7-9	TRBJ2-7	ASSGASTSYEQY
TRBV30	TRBJ1-1	AWSVEQWTEAF
TRBV19	TRBJ2-1	ASSDAGGIYNEQF
TRBV15	TRBJ2-5	ATSRERTPQETQY
TRBV7-3	TRBJ2-1	ASSLGTSGSNEQF
TRBV7-3	TRBJ1-2	ASSLLGPQDGYT
TRBV11-3	TRBJ2-1	ASSLGPSGGRAREQF
TRBV6-5	TRBJ2-2	ASSYSGGLGELF
TRBV4-1	TRBJ2-7	ASSQDTRIMY
TRBV19	TRBJ1-6	ASSIEQGDSPLH
TRBV5-6	TRBJ2-7	ASSDGPHYEQY
TRBV30	TRBJ2-5	AWMGGGIRETQY
TRBV5-4	TRBJ2-7	ASSQEGGGTHEQY
TRBV5-1	TRBJ1-2	ASSGPTENYGYT
TRBV16	TRBJ1-5	ASSPRTGIQPQH
TRBV12-3/TRBV12-4	TRBJ1-5	ASSFANQPQH
TRBV7-3	TRBJ1-2	ASSLGTGGGYT